This is a list of T cell receptor beta chains from one sample in a study of Ad26.COV2.S vaccination and SARS-CoV-2 variants. Only in-frame clones appear in the TCRdb table, and some are missing; sequencing was by immunoSEQ multiplex PCR. In the table there are about 320,000 clones, approximately 80% of which are singletons. The sequenced sample was peripheral blood, obtained in a trial of Ad26.COV2.S vaccine versus placebo. The receptor source for this set is a person aged 18-60 years who received the Ad26.COV2.S COVID-19 vaccine or a placebo. Each CDR3 is given with its conserved first and last residue. A D gene is named only where the DNA matches it firmly. The size entry is marked missing in some rows and otherwise reads once, few, many or a size class.

>TRBV7-3|-|TRBJ1-1|-
TGTGCCAGCAGCTCAGGGGTACGAACTGAAGCTTTCTTT
CASSSGVRTEAFF
>TRBV28|-|TRBJ2-2|-
TGTGCCAGCAATTACAGGGCGCGGACCGGGGAGCTGTTTTTT
CASNYRARTGELFF
>TRBV5-5|TRBD2|TRBJ2-2|-
TGTGCCAGCAGCCTTACAGCCGGGGGGAGCACCGGGGAGCTGTTTTTT
CASSLTAGGSTGELFF
>TRBV5-1|TRBD1|TRBJ1-2|-
TGCGCCAGCAGGGGACAGGGGGCCTATGGCTACACCTTC
CASRGQGAYGYTF
>TRBV14|TRBD2|TRBJ2-1|-
TGTGCCAGCAGCCAAGTAGCGGGGGTCTCCTACAATGAGCAGTTCTTC
CASSQVAGVSYNEQFF
>TRBV28|-|TRBJ2-3|-
TGTGCCAGCAGTTTATTTTTAGGGCTAAGCACAGATACGCAGTATTTT
CASSLFLGLSTDTQYF
>TRBV7-3|TRBD2|TRBJ2-3|-
TGTGCCAGCAGCCCACACGGACTAGCGGGGACTAGCACAGATACGCAGTATTTT
CASSPHGLAGTSTDTQYF
>TRBV7-9|-|TRBJ2-7|-
TGTGCCAGCAGCCCAGGGGTTAGCCCCTACGAGCAGTACTTC
CASSPGVSPYEQYF
>TRBV5-4|-|TRBJ2-2|-
TGTGCCAGCAGCTTATCGGGTATCACCGGGGAGCTGTTTTTT
CASSLSGITGELFF
>TRBV6-2/TRBV6-3|TRBD2|TRBJ2-7|-
TGTGCCAGCAGTTTGGGAGATGGGACTAGCGGGGGGCCCTCCTACGAGCAGTACTTC
CASSLGDGTSGGPSYEQYF
>TRBV10-3|TRBD2|TRBJ2-7|-
TGTGCCATCAGTGAAGGGAGGGGTGGCGAGCAGTACTTC
CAISEGRGGEQYF
>TRBV27|TRBD2|TRBJ2-3|-
TGTGCCAGCAGTAAGCTAGCGGGGGCCTCAGATACGCAGTATTTT
CASSKLAGASDTQYF
>TRBV19|-|TRBJ2-1|-
TGTGCCAGTAGTATAGATACGGATGAGTCCTACAATGAGCAGTTCTTC
CASSIDTDESYNEQFF
>TRBV7-9|TRBD2|TRBJ2-5|few
TGTGCCAGCAGCTCCACGGGAGGGGAAGAGACCCAGTACTTC
CASSSTGGEETQYF
>TRBV5-1|-|TRBJ1-1|-
TGCGCCAGCAGCTTGCTAGACCTGAACACTGAAGCTTTCTTT
CASSLLDLNTEAFF
>TRBV6-5|-|TRBJ2-7|-
TGTGCCAGCACCCTGAACGGCCAGCTATACGAGCAGTACTTC
CASTLNGQLYEQYF
>TRBV5-1|TRBD2|TRBJ2-5|once
TGCGCCAGCAGTCCCTTCGGGGGGGGAGAAGCGACCCAGTACTTC
CASSPFGGGEATQYF
>TRBV9|-|TRBJ2-5|-
TGTGCCAGCAGCCCCCGGGTCCCCGCAGAGACCCAGTACTTC
CASSPRVPAETQYF
>TRBV28|-|TRBJ1-2|-
TGTGCCAGCAGTTTATCTCGCAGGGCATTGTTGGGTGGCTACACCTTC
CASSLSRRALLGGYTF
>TRBV5-1|-|TRBJ1-1|-
TGCGCCAGCAGCTTGGACAGGTGGGGGAACACTGAAGCTTTCTTT
CASSLDRWGNTEAFF
>TRBV7-2|TRBD1|TRBJ2-5|-
TGTGCCAGCAGCCCTCGGACAGGGGGAGAGACCCAGTACTTC
CASSPRTGGETQYF
>TRBV19|-|TRBJ1-1|-
TGTGCCAGTAGTATGGATGGTGCAGGTAACTTGGGGACTGAAGCTTTCTTT
CASSMDGAGNLGTEAFF
>TRBV20-1|-|TRBJ2-7|-
TGCAGTGCTAGACAGATCTACGAGCAGTACTTC
CSARQIYEQYF
>TRBV5-1|-|TRBJ2-2|-
TGCGCCAGCAGCCTACAGGGCCCCGGGGAGCTGTTTTTT
CASSLQGPGELFF
>TRBV9|-|TRBJ1-2|few
TGTGCCAGCAGTGCACCTGGGACGAATTATGGCTACACCTTC
CASSAPGTNYGYTF
>TRBV6-5|-|TRBJ2-7|-
TGTGCCAGCAGCCGGACAGCACCCTACGAGCAGTACTTC
CASSRTAPYEQYF
>TRBV3-1/TRBV3-2|-|TRBJ1-3|-
TGTGCCAGCAGCCAAGCCCGGGCGGATTCTGGAAACACCATATATTTT
CASSQARADSGNTIYF
>TRBV7-2|TRBD1|TRBJ1-3|-
TGTGCCAGCAGCTTAGCCCCAGGGGGACTCAGCTCTGGAAACACCATATATTTT
CASSLAPGGLSSGNTIYF
>TRBV29-1|-|TRBJ1-1|-
TGCAGCGCCGCGAGGGGTCGGAACACTGAAGCTTTCTTT
CSAARGRNTEAFF
>TRBV14|-|TRBJ1-1|-
TGTGCCAGCAGTGTGAAAAGGAACACTGAAGCTTTCTTT
CASSVKRNTEAFF
>TRBV15|-|TRBJ1-5|-
TGTGCCACCAGCAGAGATCGGGGGGGGGCGGGACAGCCCCAGCATTTT
CATSRDRGGAGQPQHF
>TRBV7-9|TRBD1|TRBJ2-7|-
TGTGCCAGCAGTTGGACAGGGGGAACCTACGAGCAGTACTTC
CASSWTGGTYEQYF
>TRBV2|-|TRBJ1-1|-
TGTGCCAGCAGTGAATTTTGGACACAGAACACTGAAGCTTTCTTT
CASSEFWTQNTEAFF
>TRBV11-3|-|TRBJ1-3|-
TGTGCCAGCAGCTTATTCGCCTCGAACTCTGGAAACACCATATATTTT
CASSLFASNSGNTIYF
>TRBV18|-|TRBJ1-1|-
TGTGCCAGCTCAGGGGGGGCGGGCACTGAAGCTTTCTTT
CASSGGAGTEAFF
>TRBV25-1|TRBD1|TRBJ1-1|-
TGTGCCAGCAGTGAATCGACAGGGGGCCGGACTGAAGCTTTCTTT
CASSESTGGRTEAFF
>TRBV5-1|-|TRBJ2-7|once
TGCGCCAGCAGCCCGGTCGACATTTTCTACGAGCAGTACTTC
CASSPVDIFYEQYF
>TRBV5-4|TRBD2|TRBJ2-2|-
TGTGCCAGCAGCTCCGGACTAGCGGGTGGAACCGGGGAGCTGTTTTTT
CASSSGLAGGTGELFF
>TRBV30|-|TRBJ1-3|-
TGTGCCTGGGAGAGGTCAAACACCATATATTTT
CAWERSNTIYF
>TRBV5-1|-|TRBJ1-4|-
TGCGCCAGCAGCTATATTCCCGACAGAGCAACTAATGAAAAACTGTTTTTT
CASSYIPDRATNEKLFF
>TRBV12-3/TRBV12-4|-|TRBJ1-3|-
TGTGCCAGCAGTTTAGCCGATTTTTTAACCATATATTTT
CASSLADFLTIYF
>TRBV7-3|TRBD1|TRBJ1-6|-
TGTGCCAGCAGCGCCCGGACAGGGCCTAATTCACCCCTCCACTTT
CASSARTGPNSPLHF
>TRBV2|-|TRBJ1-5|few
TGTGCCAGCAGTGACGAGAGAATTAGCAATCAGCCCCAGCATTTT
CASSDERISNQPQHF
>TRBV14|TRBD1|TRBJ1-3|few
TGTGCCAGCAGCCAACAAAGGACAGGCAGAAACACCATATATTTT
CASSQQRTGRNTIYF
>TRBV6-5|TRBD1|TRBJ2-3|few
TGTGCCAGCAGGCGGACAGGGACTAGCACAGATACGCAGTATTTT
CASRRTGTSTDTQYF
>TRBV6-1|-|TRBJ1-5|-
TGTGCCAGCAGTGAAAAACAGGGTGGGCAGCCCCAGCATTTT
CASSEKQGGQPQHF
>TRBV4-1|-|TRBJ1-5|once
TGCGCCAGCAGCCAAGATTATCTGGTAAAAAATCAGCCCCAGCATTTT
CASSQDYLVKNQPQHF
>TRBV5-1|TRBD1|TRBJ2-7|-
TGCGCCAGCAGCTTGGGCCTACTGGCACAGGGGACAGACGAGCAGTACTTC
CASSLGLLAQGTDEQYF
>TRBV11-2|-|TRBJ2-7|-
TGTGCCAGCAGATCCCTGGAGGGGGCTGGAGAGCAGTACTTC
CASRSLEGAGEQYF
>TRBV7-7|TRBD1|TRBJ2-2|-
TGTGCCAGCAGCTTAGAGGGGGCCTACACCGGGGAGCTGTTTTTT
CASSLEGAYTGELFF